This TCR beta chain was documented in a study of blood T cell repertoires in COVID-19 (dated by TCRdb to the early 2020s). About the investigation overall: Samples covering the acute and convalescent phases of COVID-19 were provided by collaborators in the United States, Italy and Spain. The material from the prospective study consisted of cDNA or gDNA derived from T cells, B-cell-depleted T cells, or PBMCs. Deeply sampled blood TCRbeta repertoires from subjects exposed to, actively infected with, or recovered from COVID-19 were included in the dataset. A freely available public database, intended as a resource for researchers studying the immune response to SARS-CoV-2, is where the repertoires were released. The samples were drawn from the first 160 participants of the ongoing ImmuneRACE study and from about 1,200 subjects provided by 6 global collaborators. Sample metadata almost always included a de-identified subject ID, COVID-19 status, age in years and sex. HLA class I and class II types, where available, came from metadata supplied by the sample provider rather than from assay-based typing. Beyond this particular receptor, the publication reports: The quantity of clinical and demographic metadata differed by source and by participant and was supplied without curation.

As concerns this clone: What this receptor recognizes is not known. No base qualities exist here, and no much larger clone lies one base off it.

The immunoSEQ Assay, a bias-controlled multiplex PCR, was used to amplify TCRbeta CDR3 regions from genomic DNA. The authors processed their data as follows. Nucleated cell counts per sample were estimated from amplification of reference gene primers within the assay. To quantify the absolute abundance of each unique TCRbeta CDR3 rearrangement, sequence reads were collapsed and filtered. For each sample, productive Simpson clonality was calculated as the square root of Simpson's diversity index over productive rearrangements. Drawn from immuneACCESS, this table holds only the in-frame rearrangements with V and J called that TCRdb kept. Clones are partly lost; checked studies trace under half to an unresolved V gene and leave the rest unexplained. V, J and clone size are taken as reported in that table, and D and trimming were inferred from the DNA itself. The sample table shows roughly 180,000 clones, and 70% to 90% are seen once. The ten most abundant clones make up around 5% of the sample.

At one collaborating source in Seattle, patients were enrolled during active infection and were followed longitudinally through the course of disease. Each collaborating institution followed its own protocols to collect whole blood in K2EDTA tubes. For TCRbeta analysis, collaborators shipped samples in one of three forms: frozen whole blood, isolated PBMCs, or DNA extracted from either of those sample types. The germline V gene (reference sequence) gives CDR1 as LNHDA and CDR2 as SQIVND. The CDR3 measures 15 amino acids from cysteine to phenylalanine. Only the CDR3 portion is preserved as DNA: 45 bases, with reading frame beginning at the first base. Clipping removes 5 bases from V and 4 bases from J, with 10 as the unmatched junction base count.

The TCR sequence derives from a woman aged 45-65 years with COVID-19, enrolled during active disease. Sequencing used peripheral blood. The chain employs TRBV19 and TRBJ1-2, and TRBD1 aligns with 7 junction nucleotides. CDR3 sequence: CASSEETGYSYGYTF. The nucleotide sequence reads TGTGCCAGTAGTGAAGAGACAGGGTATTCCTATGGCTACACCTTC.